The 8 T cell receptor beta chains given below trace back to one sample, sequenced in a study of T cells in Graves' hyperthyroidism and ophthalmopathy. Amplification yielded TCR beta CDR3 regions, with RNA transcripts as the source. HTBI primers were the set used in a first-round RT-PCR of the TCR CDR3. MiXCR, applied by TCRdb to the multiplex PCR reads, yields one record per CDR3 protein. The table shows some 620,000 distinct CDR3 sequences, with roughly 15% occurring only once. The sample taken for sequencing was blood. Receptors originate from a woman in her thirties with Graves' hyperthyroidism.

There are a few counts of this clonotype. The chain employs TRBV6-1 and TRBJ2-5; D unclear. CDR1 and CDR2 from the germline V gene are MNHNS and SASEGT. Deletions cut 5 bases from V and 13 bases from J, with 11 bases between. The CDR3 spans 10 residues. The CDR3 protein is CASSRLTWYF. In DNA, the CDR3 is TGTGCCAGCAGTCGCTTGACCTGGTACTTC.

Regarding this clonotype: A read error is possible here, since a much larger clone lies one base away. The chain joins TRBV2 to TRBJ1-1; 11 nucleotides agree with TRBD1. This CDR3 region has 15 residues. V lost 8 bases, J lost 5 bases, and 10 bases stayed unmatched. CDR1 and CDR2 (germline): SNHLY, FYNNEI. CDR3 in DNA: TGTGCCAGCGGCGGAGGACAGGGGGCGAAAACTGAAGCTTTCTTT. It encodes CASGGGQGAKTEAFF.

This chain connects TRBV5-1 to TRBJ2-7; 9 nucleotides align to TRBD1. Trimming took 0 bases from V and 0 from J; bases not matched to a gene: 4. The CDR3 length is 16 residues. Germline V gives CDR1 SGHRS, CDR2 YFSETQ. The CDR3 bases are TGCGCCAGCAGCTTGGGAGGGACAGGGACCTCCTACGAGCAGTACTTC. It is translated as CASSLGGTGTSYEQYF.

This clonotype was detected only a few times. The J gene is TRBJ1-3, the V gene TRBV9; no reliable D call. With 0 bases removed from V and 2 bases from J, the gap between germline ends came to 9 bases. Germline CDR1 SGDLS, CDR2 YYNGEE. This CDR3 region has 15 residues. Written as DNA, the CDR3 is TGTGCCAGCAGCGTAGCGGCGGGGACTGGAAACACCATATATTTT. It codes for CASSVAAGTGNTIYF. Full variable domain (outside the CDR3, taken from reference TRBV9 and TRBJ1-3): DSGVTQTPKHLITATGQRVTLRCSPRSGDLSVYWYQQSLDQGLQFLIQYYNGEERAKGNILERFSAQQFPDLHSELNLSSLELGDSALYFCASSVAAGTGNTIYFGEGSWLTVV.

This clonotype was observed many times. The chain employs TRBV30 and TRBJ2-1, with D maybe TRBD1 (5 bases). There are 15 residues in the CDR3. Germline CDR1 reads GTSNPN; CDR2 reads SVGIG (reference sequence). The ends were cut back, 6 bases at V and 1 base at J, with 16 bases in the middle. As DNA, the CDR3 is TGTGCCTGTGCTCCCCGGCAGGGATCCTACAATGAGCAGTTCTTC. Protein sequence: CACAPRQGSYNEQFF.

This clonotype was counted ten times or more. The CDR3 reads CASRHGTSGTSTDTQYF. DNA of the CDR3: TGTGCCAGCAGACACGGGACTAGCGGGACTTCCACAGATACGCAGTATTTT. V is TRBV28 and J is TRBJ2-3, with 13 bases that match TRBD2. CDR3 length: 17 amino acids. From germline, CDR1 is MDHEN and CDR2 SYDVKM. Trimming removed 6 bases from V and 2 bases from J; junction bases left unmatched: 8.

The table lists this clonotype with many counts. The CDR3 DNA reads TGTGCCAGCAGCCCCGGGGCGCCGGGGACCGGGGAGCTGTTTTTT. Amino acids: CASSPGAPGTGELFF. V is TRBV9 and J is TRBJ2-2; D may correspond to TRBD1 or TRBD2 (5 bases each). Germline CDR1 SGDLS, CDR2 YYNGEE. Trimming took 4 bases from V and 5 from J, leaving 15 bases between them. This CDR3 is built from 15 residues.

This clonotype was picked up many times. This sequence joins TRBV28 and TRBJ2-7; a possible D gene is TRBD1 (5 bases). Germline CDR1 and CDR2: MDHEN and SYDVKM. The ends were cut back, 3 bases at V and 2 bases at J, with 11 bases in the middle. The CDR3 contains 14 residues. The CDR3 coding sequence is TGTGCCAGCAGTTTGACAGCGTGGACCTACGAGCAGTACTTC. Its translation: CASSLTAWTYEQYF.